This paragraph reports one TCR beta chain. It lacks a known antigen. No much larger clone exists at a distance of one base, and base qualities are not known. TCR CDR3 regions were amplified from genomic DNA by multiplex PCR using the deep immunoSEQ assay. Extracted genomic DNA from each cell subset was spread evenly across all wells of several immunoSEQ 96-well plates, with each plate serving as a replicate. For sorted subsets, each replicate PCR was loaded with approximately 200 ng genomic DNA, equivalent to about 33,000 T cell genomes. The purified libraries were quantified using a Qubit 3.0 fluorometer, sized with a Bioanalyzer 2100, and then quantified again using the KAPA Library Quantification kit. A separate single-read 150-cycle Illumina NextSeq 550 flow cell was used to sequence each immunoSEQ 96-well plate. The paper's data handling went like this. Because the immunoSEQ output included only junctional sequences and no quality scores, the filtering could not be the same as the filtering used for full-length reads. To assign V/J genes and CDR3, sequences were annotated against IMGT germline references using PyIR, a Python wrapper for IgBLAST v1.9. Reads were removed for weak V/J assignments (E-value above 1e-6), missing CDR3, stop codons, out-of-frame junctions, or ambiguous translated residues. V3J clonotypes were defined as sequences sharing the same inferred V gene, J gene, and CDR3 amino acid sequence. To compute the percentage overlap between repertoires, the number of shared unique clonotypes was divided by the size of the smaller repertoire. Richness of each repertoire was evaluated using RTK rarefaction, the Chao1 estimator, and Recon v2.1 estimates of unobserved clonotypes. Generation probabilities for all TCRbeta clonotypes obtained by the gDNA method from a few donors were computed using OLGA. TCRdb mirrors the immuneACCESS table, restricted to in-frame sequences. Some clones are absent from its copies; in checked studies, under half trace to an unresolved V gene, and the reason for the others is unknown. V and J calls plus clone size are reproduced from that table; the DNA served to infer D and trimming. Present in this sample are about a million clones, over 60% of which were seen just once. Of the sample, nearly 1.5% falls within the top ten clones.

Reading the germline V gene gives CDR1 MNHEY and CDR2 SVGAGI. The CDR3, from cysteine to phenylalanine, totals 13 residues. Only the CDR3 region is kept as DNA, spanning 39 bases read in frame from base 1. V gives up 7 bases and J gives up 10 bases, and the segment between their germline ends measures 14 bases. Donors were healthy HIV-negative adults with no recently reported acute infections or vaccinations. All donors were Caucasian adults living in Nashville, Tennessee, USA. CD4+ T cells were enriched by magnetic negative selection, after which naive cells were positively selected on CD45RA and the negative fraction was taken as the memory subset. Blood was obtained by leukapheresis, after which PBMCs were separated by Ficoll-Histopaque density gradient centrifugation and cryopreserved in liquid nitrogen vapor phase. Purity and quantity of every magnetically sorted T cell population were checked by analytical flow cytometry. Genomic DNA was isolated from every sorted fraction and measured by UV absorbance on a Nanodrop 2000c.

These data originate in a study of shared clonotypes between healthy human individuals (TCRdb year 2020). The study in broad terms: A couple of women and a few men aged 18 to 49 years were included in the cohort. Per donor, three plates each were used for CD4 naive and CD4 memory, two for CD8 naive, and one for CD8 memory. To estimate repertoire size and how much clonotypes are shared between individuals, the study performed deep sequencing of blood TCR repertoires from a few healthy adults. To increase sequencing depth and limit assay-specific biases, TCR repertoire library preparation and sequencing were carried out by different laboratories using diverse techniques. Leukapheresis yielded between about 0.9 and 8.9 billion PBMCs per donor. The full study reports these points: Based on pairwise subsampling, the degree of clonotype sharing among donors was expected to be affected by sequencing depth. When several donors were compared, the shared fraction of clonotypes was around 5% for naive CD4, roughly 3.3% for naive CD8, roughly 2.5% for memory CD4, and roughly 0.43% for memory CD8. Higher generation probabilities were observed for clonotypes shared by all four sorted-subset donors than for non-shared clonotypes. Because the study included only a small number of donors, the genetic and exposure-history diversity represented was limited. Larger estimated clonotype richness was generally found for naive subsets than for memory subsets. Only blood was sampled, and tissue TCR repertoires likely differ from those in blood. Incomplete sequencing was indicated by rarefaction of sorted-subset datasets, despite the large sequencing depth.

The sample taken for sequencing was memory CD4+ T cells sorted from blood. The sample's cell subset or site label is to be understood as: CD45RA-negative fraction. This TCR was sampled from a man younger than 35 in good health. The V and J genes are TRBV6-5 and TRBJ1-6, with the D gene too uncertain to name. The CDR3 protein is CASMRVVGSPLHF. At the DNA level, the sequence is TGTGCCAGCATGAGGGTTGTAGGATCACCCCTCCACTTT.